The 29 T cell receptor beta chains listed next were all sequenced from one sample in a study of early T cells in non-severe SARS-CoV-2 infection. Each CDR3 protein gets one entry after TCRdb re-called the 5' RACE reads with MiXCR. This table holds roughly 40,000 distinct CDR3 sequences, about 6.5% found once. The specimen was whole blood, collected at baseline. The receptors shown here come from an adult who was a healthcare worker with PCR-confirmed SARS-CoV-2 infection or an uninfected control (not recorded which).

This clonotype occurred many times. The chain couples TRBV10-3 to TRBJ2-7; 9 nucleotides align to TRBD1. CDR3 length equals 16 residues. Germline CDR1 is ENHRY and CDR2 is SYGVKD. V shed 4 bases, J shed 2 bases, and the junction held 9 bases outside the gene matches. DNA of the CDR3: TGTGCCATCAGTGGGGGACAGGGCGGACCACCCTACGAGCAGTACTTC. Protein product: CAISGGQGGPPYEQYF.

The sample holds many counts of this clonotype. The chain recombines TRBV5-1 with TRBJ1-1; TRBD1 agrees at 8 bases. Trimming took 0 bases from V and 1 from J; bases not matched to a gene: 5. CDR1 SGHRS and CDR2 YFSETQ come from the germline V gene. The CDR3 is 16 amino acids. The CDR3 DNA is TGCGCCAGCAGCTTGGTAGGACAGGGCAAGAACACTGAAGCTTTCTTT. It yields the protein CASSLVGQGKNTEAFF. The full variable domain, in which reference TRBV5-1 and TRBJ1-1 provide the parts outside the CDR3, is KAGVTQTPRYLIKTRGQQVTLSCSPISGHRSVSWYQQTPGQGLQFLFEYFSETQRNKGNFPGRFSGRQFSNSRSEMNVSTLELGDSALYLCASSLVGQGKNTEAFFGQGTRLTVV.

This clonotype was detected a few times. The gene calls are TRBV24-1 and TRBJ1-1, with 7 positions matching TRBD1. With 4 bases clipped from V and 5 bases from J, the junction kept 3 bases outside the gene matches. The CDR3 is made up of 13 amino acids. The germline gives CDR1 KGHDR, CDR2 SFDVKD. CDR3 nucleotide sequence: TGTGCCACCAGTGAAAGGGGGCGAACTGAAGCTTTCTTT. This gives the protein CATSERGRTEAFF.

V is TRBV10-1 and J is TRBJ1-1; D perhaps matches TRBD1 (5 bases). Trimming took 4 bases from V and 1 from J, leaving 7 bases between them. This CDR3 comprises 13 residues. In germline, CDR1 is WNHNN, CDR2 SYGVQD (reference sequence). The CDR3 region is CASSVDTNTEAFF. The CDR3 region has the DNA TGCGCCAGCAGTGTGGACACGAACACTGAAGCTTTCTTT.

V gene TRBV18 combines with J gene TRBJ2-5; TRBD1 is a possible D gene (6 bases). The CDR3 runs 13 residues. V shed 2 bases and J shed 4 bases, with 8 bases lying between them. From germline, CDR1 is KGHSH and CDR2 LQKENI. Here the CDR3 DNA reads TGTGCCAGCTCACCAGGGGGCCTAGAGACCCAGTACTTC. Translating it yields CASSPGGLETQYF.

In its sample, this clonotype was seen many times. The chain joins TRBV10-3 to TRBJ2-7, with 9 positions matching TRBD1. The CDR3 loop spans 14 amino acids. Looked up from germline, CDR1 is ENHRY and CDR2 is SYGVKD. Trimming took 6 bases from V and 5 from J; bases not matched to a gene: 8. This CDR3 reads CAISFPGQGHEQYF. The CDR3 DNA follows: TGTGCCATCAGCTTCCCGGGACAGGGCCACGAGCAGTACTTC.

This chain links TRBV4-1 with TRBJ1-4, with D hard to call. CDR3 size: 14 residues. The germline CDR1 and CDR2 sequences are MGHRA and YSYEKL. Trimming pared 1 base from V and 8 bases from J, leaving 11 bases between. CDR3 in DNA: TGCGCCAGCAGCCAAGTTATAGATGGCGAAAAACTGTTTTTT. Amino acid sequence: CASSQVIDGEKLFF.

Relative to its sample, this clonotype is medium-sized. The genes are TRBV7-9 and TRBJ1-6; D remains unclear. Looked up from germline, CDR1 is SEHNR and CDR2 is FQNEAQ (reference sequence). CDR3 length equals 14 residues. Trimming left V 1 base short and J 5 bases short, with 6 bases between. As DNA, the CDR3 is TGTGCCAGCAGCTTAGAGGCGGATAATTCACCCCTCCACTTT. It encodes CASSLEADNSPLHF.

This clonotype was seen repeatedly, ten times or more. J is TRBJ2-1 and V is TRBV7-2; 8 nucleotides align to TRBD2. This CDR3 is built from 14 residues. Germline V lookup: CDR1 SGHTA, CDR2 FQGNSA. J lost 7 bases, V lost 8 bases, and 10 bases had no gene match. The CDR3 nucleotides are TGTGCCAGCCGGGGAGCCGGGGGGGGTAATGAGCAGTTCTTC. It specifies CASRGAGGGNEQFF.

This clonotype was counted only a few times. This chain joins TRBV28 and TRBJ2-2; the D call may be TRBD1 or TRBD2 (5 bases each). With 7 bases removed from V and 4 bases from J, the gap between germline ends came to 13 bases. CDR3 length: 14 residues. Germline V gene sequence: CDR1 MDHEN, CDR2 SYDVKM. CDR3 sequence (DNA): TGTGCCAGCACCTTGGGACCTCTCACCGGGGAGCTGTTTTTT. Translated: CASTLGPLTGELFF.

This clonotype was observed a few times. V gene TRBV12-3 or TRBV12-4 combines with J gene TRBJ2-2, with D hard to call. The CDR3 consists of 12 residues. Between the trimmed V and J ends, which lost 6 bases and 3 bases, there was a span of 5 bases. The CDR3 nucleotides are TGTGCCAGCAGCATCTACACCGGGGAGCTGTTTTTT. Translation: CASSIYTGELFF.

This clonotype appeared many times. The J gene is TRBJ2-6, the V gene TRBV18, with D hard to call. The CDR3 is made up of 18 amino acids. V gave up 3 bases and J gave up 2 bases, with 17 bases separating them. Germline V lookup: CDR1 KGHSH, CDR2 LQKENI. The CDR3 region is CASSPTLSGSAGANVLTF. The CDR3 DNA sequence: TGTGCCAGCTCACCGACTTTATCGGGTTCCGCTGGGGCCAACGTCCTGACTTTC.

The sample holds many counts of this clonotype. J is TRBJ2-2 and V is TRBV29-1; D gene ambiguous. V dropped 3 bases and J dropped 1 base, with 9 bases sitting between them. Germline V gene lookup returns CDR1 SQVTM and CDR2 ANQGSEA. The CDR3 has 14 amino acids. The CDR3 DNA is TGCAGCGTTGATGACCACCTGAACACCGGGGAGCTGTTTTTT. It specifies CSVDDHLNTGELFF.

This clonotype was seen ten or more times. V is TRBV7-9 and J is TRBJ2-1, with a weak D call TRBD1 (6 bases). The CDR3 is 14 amino acids. Per germline, CDR1 SEHNR and CDR2 FQNEAQ (reference sequence). Trimming removed 5 bases from V and 4 bases from J, with 12 bases in between. The CDR3 protein is CASSPDRIYNEQFF. For the CDR3, the DNA is TGTGCCAGCAGCCCCGACAGGATTTACAATGAGCAGTTCTTC.

This clonotype was counted at least ten times. The chain uses TRBV20-1 and TRBJ1-5, with 7 nucleotides matching TRBD1. Germline V gene data show CDR1 as DFQATT and CDR2 as SNEGSKA (reference sequence). This CDR3 comprises 16 residues. V trimming: 4 bases; J trimming: 0 bases; junction bases outside the gene matches: 9. CDR3 DNA sequence: TGCAGTGCTACTGTCGGGACAGCCTATAGCAATCAGCCCCAGCATTTT. It codes for CSATVGTAYSNQPQHF.

This clonotype was observed many times. The rearrangement uses TRBV28 and TRBJ2-7, with D unresolved. The V end lost 6 bases, the J end lost 4 bases, and 7 bases lay between the germline ends. The CDR3 loop spans 11 amino acids. In germline, CDR1 is MDHEN, CDR2 SYDVKM. The CDR3 coding sequence is TGTGCCAGCAGCACAGAATACGAGCAGTACTTC. Translated, it gives CASSTEYEQYF. Drawing the rest from reference TRBV28 and TRBJ2-7, the complete variable domain is DVKVTQSSRYLVKRTGEKVFLECVQDMDHENMFWYRQDPGLGLRLIYFSYDVKMKEKGDIPEGYSVSREKKERFSLILESASTNQTSMYLCASSTEYEQYFGPGTRLTVT.

This clonotype came up a few times. The chain has TRBV6-2 or TRBV6-3 and TRBJ2-1; D may match TRBD1 or TRBD2 (5 bases each). The germline V gene has CDR1 MNHEY and CDR2 SVGEGT. This CDR3 is 15 amino acids long. Deletions cut 2 bases from V and 4 bases from J, with 12 bases between. CDR3 region: CASSYGLGEYNEQFF. In DNA, the CDR3 is TGTGCCAGCAGTTACGGGCTAGGGGAGTACAATGAGCAGTTCTTC.

The chain links TRBV2 to TRBJ1-4, with D uncertain. There are 14 residues in the CDR3. Germline assignment: CDR1 SNHLY and CDR2 FYNNEI. The V and J ends lost 3 bases and 3 bases respectively, with 8 bases between them. Written as DNA, the CDR3 is TGTGCCAGCAGTGATGGGCGAGCTAATGAAAAACTGTTTTTT. Its protein is CASSDGRANEKLFF.

In this sample, this clonotype turned up many times. The chain links TRBV20-1 to TRBJ1-6; maybe TRBD1 (5 bases). V gave up 6 bases and J gave up 7 bases, with 10 bases separating them. The CDR3 extends over 12 amino acids. The V gene's germline CDR1 is DFQATT and CDR2 SNEGSKA (reference sequence). The CDR3 DNA follows: TGCAGTGCCCGCACAGGAAATTCACCCCTCCACTTT. Translated: CSARTGNSPLHF.

This clonotype showed up just a few times. The chain couples TRBV28 to TRBJ1-1; D is undetermined. The CDR3 runs to 12 residues. Trimming left V 6 bases short and J 10 bases short, with 15 bases between. Germline V gene data show CDR1 as MDHEN and CDR2 as SYDVKM. Here the CDR3 reads CASRTRRRRAFF. DNA of the CDR3: TGTGCCAGCAGAACCCGACGGAGAAGAGCTTTCTTT.

In its sample, this clonotype was seen many times. This chain connects TRBV20-1 to TRBJ1-3, with 10 bases matching TRBD1. J gave up 4 bases and V 3 bases, and 9 bases lay outside the gene matches. CDR1 is DFQATT, CDR2 SNEGSKA, per germline (reference sequence). The CDR3 sequence is 16 residues long. CDR3 coding DNA: TGCAGTGCTAGTACATCTGGGACAGGGGAAGGAAACACCATATATTTT. Translating it yields CSASTSGTGEGNTIYF.

This clonotype has a handful of counts. This chain connects TRBV5-4 to TRBJ2-5; 9 nucleotides align to TRBD2. Unmatched junction bases numbered 12, after V lost 4 bases and J lost 5 bases. Germline V gene sequence: CDR1 SGHNT, CDR2 YYREEE (reference sequence). CDR3 length: 16 residues. This CDR3 is CASSRRPSGAGETQYF. The DNA for the CDR3 is TGTGCCAGCAGCCGACGGCCTAGCGGGGCGGGGGAGACCCAGTACTTC.

The sample holds a few counts of this clonotype. The V call is TRBV30, the J call TRBJ2-7; D not certain. CDR1 is GTSNPN and CDR2 is SVGIG in the germline V gene (reference sequence). V was clipped by 1 base and J by 0 bases, with 13 bases between them. The CDR3 is made up of 15 amino acids. CDR3 region: CAWSGAGLSSYEQYF. The DNA of the CDR3 is TGTGCCTGGAGTGGGGCAGGCCTAAGCTCCTACGAGCAGTACTTC.

This clonotype has only a few counts. The chain links TRBV5-4 to TRBJ2-7; 9 positions agree with TRBD1. Germline CDR1 SGHNT, CDR2 YYREEE (reference sequence). Losses at the gene ends were 4 bases for V and 1 base for J; bases not matched to a gene: 12. The CDR3 is 17 residues long. CDR3 in DNA: TGTGCCAGCAGCCCTACGACAGGGGGGTTTAGGTCCTACGAGCAGTACTTC. As protein: CASSPTTGGFRSYEQYF.

The sample holds a few counts of this clonotype. This chain uses TRBV11-2 with TRBJ1-2; D is unresolved. Trimming shortened V by 0 bases and J by 7 bases, and 12 bases separated the two germline ends. The CDR3 spans 14 residues. The V gene's germline CDR1 is SGHAT and CDR2 FQNNGV. CDR3 in DNA: TGTGCCAGCAGCTTAGATTTGGGGATACCTGGCTACACCTTC. Amino acids: CASSLDLGIPGYTF.

This clonotype turned up a few times. The genes are TRBV20-1 and TRBJ2-3; a weak D match, TRBD2 (5 bases). The CDR3 extends over 16 amino acids. Germline-derived CDR1 and CDR2 are DFQATT and SNEGSKA (reference sequence). Trimming removed 3 bases at V and 4 bases at J, with 20 bases between. In DNA, the CDR3 is TGCAGTGCTAGTGGGGTACTAGACCCGGCCGCAGATACGCAGTATTTT. Its protein is CSASGVLDPAADTQYF.

This clonotype was detected only a few times. The chain couples TRBV28 to TRBJ1-3, with 8 bases fitting TRBD1. Germline V lookup: CDR1 MDHEN, CDR2 SYDVKM. The CDR3 length is 16 residues. V lost 5 bases, J lost 2 bases, and 8 bases stayed unmatched. CDR3 in DNA: TGTGCCAGCAGTACTTGGACAGGGCATGCTGGAAACACCATATATTTT. This sequence encodes CASSTWTGHAGNTIYF.

V and J are TRBV5-1 and TRBJ2-3; 9 positions agree with TRBD2. J lost 0 bases, V lost 0 bases, and 8 bases had no gene match. CDR3 size: 18 residues. Germline assignment: CDR1 SGHRS and CDR2 YFSETQ. The CDR3 loop is CASSLVAGALTSTDTQYF. The CDR3 DNA is TGCGCCAGCAGCTTGGTAGCGGGGGCCCTCACTAGCACAGATACGCAGTATTTT. The whole variable domain, filled in from reference TRBV5-1 and TRBJ2-3, reads KAGVTQTPRYLIKTRGQQVTLSCSPISGHRSVSWYQQTPGQGLQFLFEYFSETQRNKGNFPGRFSGRQFSNSRSEMNVSTLELGDSALYLCASSLVAGALTSTDTQYFGPGTRLTVL.

This clonotype was observed many times. V usage is TRBV7-2 and J usage is TRBJ1-3, with D perhaps TRBD1 (5 bases). The V end lost 5 bases, the J end lost 4 bases, and 18 bases lay between the germline ends. The CDR3 runs 16 residues. The germline CDR1 and CDR2 sequences are SGHTA and FQGNSA. Here the CDR3 reads CASSPRLGEAGNTIYF. The CDR3 DNA follows: TGTGCCAGCAGCCCCCGTTTAGGGGAGGCCGGAAACACCATATATTTT.